This T cell receptor (beta chain) comes out of a study of control samples from healthy donors and cancer patients (dated by TCRdb to 2018 to 2021). As concerns this clone: Its specific antigen is unknown. Base qualities are not provided; no much larger clone lies one nucleotide away.

CDR1 SQVTM and CDR2 ANQGSEA were looked up in the germline V gene. V is shortened by 5 bases, J by 5 bases, and the region joining them spans 12 bases. The CDR3 spans 12 residues, from the cysteine through the phenylalanine. Just CDR3 DNA is preserved here, 36 bases in frame from base 1. The library was obtained by the immunoSEQ multiplex PCR assay. What TCRdb holds here is the immuneACCESS table cut down to in-frame rearrangements. Part of the clones is not present; checked against another copy, under half of the missing clones reflect an unresolved V gene, and the others are unexplained. For this sample the table gives more than 95,000 clones, of which about 88% were detected only once. The ten largest clones add up to 2.3% of the sample.

The sample consisted of blood. The origin of this receptor is a woman aged 70-85 years in good health. This receptor chain uses TRBV29-1 and TRBJ2-5, with a weak D call of TRBD2 (5 bases match). The CDR3 in this case is CSVSGEGETQYF. The DNA sequence is as follows: TGCAGCGTTTCCGGGGAAGGGGAGACCCAGTACTTC.